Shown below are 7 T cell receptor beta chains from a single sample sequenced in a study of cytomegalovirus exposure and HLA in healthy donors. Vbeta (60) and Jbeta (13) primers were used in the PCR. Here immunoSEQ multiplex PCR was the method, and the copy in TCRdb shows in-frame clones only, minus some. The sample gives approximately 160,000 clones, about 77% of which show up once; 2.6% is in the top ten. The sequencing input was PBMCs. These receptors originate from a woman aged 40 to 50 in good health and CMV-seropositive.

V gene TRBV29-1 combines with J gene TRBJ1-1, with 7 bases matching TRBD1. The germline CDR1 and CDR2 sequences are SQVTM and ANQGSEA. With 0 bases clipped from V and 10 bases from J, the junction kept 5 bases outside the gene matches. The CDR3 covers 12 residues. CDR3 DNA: TGCAGCGTTGAAGAGACAGGGATCACAGCTTTCTTT. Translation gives CSVEETGITAFF.

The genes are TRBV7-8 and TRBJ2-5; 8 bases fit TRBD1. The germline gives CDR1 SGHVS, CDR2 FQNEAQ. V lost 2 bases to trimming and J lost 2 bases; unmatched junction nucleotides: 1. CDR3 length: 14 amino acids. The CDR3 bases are TGTGCCAGCAGCTTAACAGGGGGTCAAGAGACCCAGTACTTC. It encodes CASSLTGGQETQYF.

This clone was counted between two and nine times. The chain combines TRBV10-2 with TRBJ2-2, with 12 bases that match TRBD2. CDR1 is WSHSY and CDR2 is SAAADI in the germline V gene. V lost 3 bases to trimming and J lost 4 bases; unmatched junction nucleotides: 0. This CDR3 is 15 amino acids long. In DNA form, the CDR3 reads TGCGCCAGCAGTGAACTAGCGGGAGGCACCGGGGAGCTGTTTTTT. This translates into CASSELAGGTGELFF.

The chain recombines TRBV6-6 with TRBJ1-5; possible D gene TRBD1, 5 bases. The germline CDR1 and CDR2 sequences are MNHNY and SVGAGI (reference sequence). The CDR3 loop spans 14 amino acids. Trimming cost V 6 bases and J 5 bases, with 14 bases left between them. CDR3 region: CASRQRWGDQPQHF. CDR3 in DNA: TGTGCCAGCAGACAGAGGTGGGGGGATCAGCCCCAGCATTTT.

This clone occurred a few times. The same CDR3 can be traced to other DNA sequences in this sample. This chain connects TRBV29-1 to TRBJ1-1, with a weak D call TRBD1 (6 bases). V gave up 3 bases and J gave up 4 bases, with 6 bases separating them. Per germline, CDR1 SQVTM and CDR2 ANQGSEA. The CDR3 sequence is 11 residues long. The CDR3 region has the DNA TGCAGCGTTGACAGGGGCACTGAAGCTTTCTTT. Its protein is CSVDRGTEAFF.

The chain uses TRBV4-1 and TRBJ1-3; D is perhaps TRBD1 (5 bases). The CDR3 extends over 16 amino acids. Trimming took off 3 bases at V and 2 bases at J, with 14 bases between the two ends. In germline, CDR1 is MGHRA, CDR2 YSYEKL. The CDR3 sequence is CASSQARTTPGNTIYF. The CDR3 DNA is TGCGCCAGCAGCCAGGCTAGGACAACTCCTGGAAACACCATATATTTT.

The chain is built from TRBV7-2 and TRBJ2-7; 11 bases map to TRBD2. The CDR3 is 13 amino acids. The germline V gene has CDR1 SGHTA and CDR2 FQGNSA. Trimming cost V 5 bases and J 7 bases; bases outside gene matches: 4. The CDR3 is CASSRGLAEEQYF. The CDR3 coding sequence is TGTGCCAGCAGCCGGGGACTAGCGGAGGAGCAGTACTTC.